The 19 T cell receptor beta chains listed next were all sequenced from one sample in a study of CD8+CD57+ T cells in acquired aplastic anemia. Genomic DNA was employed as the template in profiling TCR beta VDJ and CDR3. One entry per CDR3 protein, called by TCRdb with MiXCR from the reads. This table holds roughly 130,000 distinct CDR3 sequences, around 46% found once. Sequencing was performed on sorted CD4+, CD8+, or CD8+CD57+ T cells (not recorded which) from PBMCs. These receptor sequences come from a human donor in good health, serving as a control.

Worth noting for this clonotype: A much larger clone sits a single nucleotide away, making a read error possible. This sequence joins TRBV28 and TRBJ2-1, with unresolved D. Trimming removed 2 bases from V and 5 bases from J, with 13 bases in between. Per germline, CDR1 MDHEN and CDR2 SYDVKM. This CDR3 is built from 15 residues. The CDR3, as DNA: TGTGCCAGCAGTTTAATGGCAGCAGAACACAATGAGCAGTTCTTC. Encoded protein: CASSLMAAEHNEQFF. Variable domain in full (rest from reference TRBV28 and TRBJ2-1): DVKVTQSSRYLVKRTGEKVFLECVQDMDHENMFWYRQDPGLGLRLIYFSYDVKMKEKGDIPEGYSVSREKKERFSLILESASTNQTSMYLCASSLMAAEHNEQFFGPGTRLTVL.

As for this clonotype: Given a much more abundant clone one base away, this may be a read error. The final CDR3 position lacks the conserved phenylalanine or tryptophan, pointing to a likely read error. The CDR3 nucleotides read TGTGCCAGCAGCCAGAATATAGCTAACTATGGCTACACCCTC. The encoded protein is CASSQNIANYGYTL. The rearrangement joins TRBV3-1 to TRBJ1-2, with no clear D. V shed 3 bases and J shed 0 bases, with 8 bases lying between them. The germline V gene encodes CDR1 LGHDT and CDR2 YNNKEL (reference sequence). The CDR3 contains 14 residues.

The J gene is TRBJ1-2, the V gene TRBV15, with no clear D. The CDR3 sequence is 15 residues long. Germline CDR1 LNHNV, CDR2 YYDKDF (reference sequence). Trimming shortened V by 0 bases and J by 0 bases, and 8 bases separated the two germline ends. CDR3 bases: TGTGCCACCAGCAGAGAAGCACAAGCTAACTATGGCTACACCTTC. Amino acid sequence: CATSREAQANYGYTF.

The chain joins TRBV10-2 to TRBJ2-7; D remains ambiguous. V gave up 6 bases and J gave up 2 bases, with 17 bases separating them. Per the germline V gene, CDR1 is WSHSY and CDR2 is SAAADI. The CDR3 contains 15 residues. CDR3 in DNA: TGCGCCAGCAGACCATCACGCCTTTCCCCCTACGAGCAGTACTTC. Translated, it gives CASRPSRLSPYEQYF.

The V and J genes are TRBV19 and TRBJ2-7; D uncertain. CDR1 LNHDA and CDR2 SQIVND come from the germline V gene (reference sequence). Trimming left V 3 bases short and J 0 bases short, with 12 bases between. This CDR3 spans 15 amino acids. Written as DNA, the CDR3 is TGTGCCAGTAGTATGTTCACTACTGCCTCCTACGAGCAGTACTTC. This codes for CASSMFTTASYEQYF.

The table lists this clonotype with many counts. The CDR3 region has the DNA TGTGCCAGCAGCCTCCCTCAGGGCAGGGATCCCGAGCAGTACTTC. Translated: CASSLPQGRDPEQYF. The V and J genes are TRBV12-3 or TRBV12-4 and TRBJ2-7; the D gene is possibly TRBD1 (5 bases). Trimming pared 6 bases from V and 6 bases from J, leaving 21 bases between. The CDR3 totals 15 residues.

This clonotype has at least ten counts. The CDR3 DNA reads as TGTGCCAGCAGCCTGTTGGGGGGTACTAATGAAAAACTGTTTTTT. The encoded protein is CASSLLGGTNEKLFF. The rearrangement uses TRBV7-2 and TRBJ1-4, with D perhaps TRBD1 (5 bases). There are 15 residues in the CDR3. The V and J ends lost 5 bases and 2 bases respectively, with 12 bases between them. From germline, CDR1 is SGHTA and CDR2 FQGNSA.

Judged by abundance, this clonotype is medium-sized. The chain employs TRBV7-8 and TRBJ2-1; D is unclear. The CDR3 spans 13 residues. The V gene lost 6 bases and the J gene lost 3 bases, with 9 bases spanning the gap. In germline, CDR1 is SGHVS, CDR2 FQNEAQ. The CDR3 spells CASRRTDYNEQFF. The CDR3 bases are TGTGCCAGCAGACGAACAGACTACAATGAGCAGTTCTTC.

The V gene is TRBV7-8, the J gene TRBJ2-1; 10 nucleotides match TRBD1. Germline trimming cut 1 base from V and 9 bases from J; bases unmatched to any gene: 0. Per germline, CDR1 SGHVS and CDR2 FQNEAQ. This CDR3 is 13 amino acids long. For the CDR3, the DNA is TGTGCCAGCAGCTTAGGGACAGGGGGTGAGCAGTTCTTC. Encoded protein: CASSLGTGGEQFF.

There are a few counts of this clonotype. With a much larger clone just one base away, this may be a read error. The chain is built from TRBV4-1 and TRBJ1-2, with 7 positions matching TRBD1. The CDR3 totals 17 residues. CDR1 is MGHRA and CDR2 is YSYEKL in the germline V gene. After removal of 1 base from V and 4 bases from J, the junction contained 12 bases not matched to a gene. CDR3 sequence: CASSQALQGPVAYGYTF. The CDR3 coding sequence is TGCGCCAGCAGCCAAGCCCTACAGGGGCCCGTGGCCTATGGCTACACCTTC.

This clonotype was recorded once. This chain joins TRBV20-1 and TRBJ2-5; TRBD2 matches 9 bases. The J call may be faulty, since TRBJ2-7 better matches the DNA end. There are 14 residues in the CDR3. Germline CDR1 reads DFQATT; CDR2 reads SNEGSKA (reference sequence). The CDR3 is CSANQAGGAYEQYF. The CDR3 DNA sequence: TGCAGTGCCAATCAAGCGGGGGGCGCCTACGAGCAGTACTTC.

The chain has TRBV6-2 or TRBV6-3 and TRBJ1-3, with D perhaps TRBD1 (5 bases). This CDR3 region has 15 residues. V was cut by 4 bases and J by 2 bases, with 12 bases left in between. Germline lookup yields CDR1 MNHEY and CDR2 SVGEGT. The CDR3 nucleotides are TGTGCCAGCAGTTTTAGCGGGGGGGCTGGAAACACCATATATTTT. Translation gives CASSFSGGAGNTIYF.

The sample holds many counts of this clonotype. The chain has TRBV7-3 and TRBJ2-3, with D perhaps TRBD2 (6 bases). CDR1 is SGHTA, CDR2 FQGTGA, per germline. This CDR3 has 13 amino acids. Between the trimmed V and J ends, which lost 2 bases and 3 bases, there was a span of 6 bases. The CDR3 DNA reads TGTGCCAGCAGCTTAGGGGGGACAGATACGCAGTATTTT. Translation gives CASSLGGTDTQYF. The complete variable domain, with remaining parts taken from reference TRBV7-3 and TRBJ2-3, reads GAGVSQTPSNKVTEKGKYVELRCDPISGHTALYWYRQSLGQGPEFLIYFQGTGAADDSGLPNDRFFAVRPEGSVSTLKIQRTERGDSAVYLCASSLGGTDTQYFGPGTRLTVL.

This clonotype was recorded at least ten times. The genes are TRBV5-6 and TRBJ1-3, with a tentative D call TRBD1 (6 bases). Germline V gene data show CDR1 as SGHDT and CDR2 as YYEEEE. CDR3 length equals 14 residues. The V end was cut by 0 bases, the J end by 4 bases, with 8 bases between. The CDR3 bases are TGTGCCAGCAGCTTGGCGGGACAAGGAAACACCATATATTTT. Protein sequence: CASSLAGQGNTIYF.

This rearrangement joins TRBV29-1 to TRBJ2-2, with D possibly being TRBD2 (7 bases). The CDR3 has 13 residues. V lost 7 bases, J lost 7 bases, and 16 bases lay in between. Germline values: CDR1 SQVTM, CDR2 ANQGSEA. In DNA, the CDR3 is TGCAGCGGGCGGGGGCTAGCTGGCGGGGAGCTGTTTTTT. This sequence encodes CSGRGLAGGELFF.

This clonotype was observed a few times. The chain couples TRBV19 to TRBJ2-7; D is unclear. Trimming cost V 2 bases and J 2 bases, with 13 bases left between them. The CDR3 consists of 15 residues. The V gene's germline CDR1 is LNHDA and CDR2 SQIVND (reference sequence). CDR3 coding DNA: TGTGCCAGTAGTATAAGGTACACCGAAACCTACGAGCAGTACTTC. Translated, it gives CASSIRYTETYEQYF.

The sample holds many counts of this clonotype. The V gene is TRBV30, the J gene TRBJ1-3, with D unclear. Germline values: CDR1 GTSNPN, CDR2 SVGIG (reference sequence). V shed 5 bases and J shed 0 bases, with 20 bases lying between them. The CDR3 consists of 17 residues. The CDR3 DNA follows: TGTGCCTGGGGACCGGGGTGGCAGATCAGCTCTGGAAACACCATATATTTT. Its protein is CAWGPGWQISSGNTIYF.

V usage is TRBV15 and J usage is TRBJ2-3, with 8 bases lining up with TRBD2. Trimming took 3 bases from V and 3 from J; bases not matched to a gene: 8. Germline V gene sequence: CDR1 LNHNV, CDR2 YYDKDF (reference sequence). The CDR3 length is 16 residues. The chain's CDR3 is CATSRPPGLGTDTQYF. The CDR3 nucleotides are TGTGCCACCAGCAGGCCCCCGGGACTAGGGACAGATACGCAGTATTTT.

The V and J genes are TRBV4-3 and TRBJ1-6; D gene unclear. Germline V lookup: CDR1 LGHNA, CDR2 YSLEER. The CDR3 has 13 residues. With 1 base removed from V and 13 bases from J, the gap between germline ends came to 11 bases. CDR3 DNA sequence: TGCGCCAGCAGCCAAGGTTTTATGCAGCCCCTCCACTTT. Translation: CASSQGFMQPLHF.